The rows below give T cell receptor beta chains drawn from one sample of a study of blood T cells in healthy people across ages. TCRdb re-called the 5' RACE reads through MiXCR, storing one row per CDR3 protein. The repertoire holds around 2 million distinct CDR3 sequences, with 39% as singletons. Source material: blood. Receptors originate from a human donor in good health. The CDR3 runs from the conserved cysteine through the conserved F or W. Each record gives: clone size, V gene, J gene, D gene, CDR3 DNA, CDR3 protein. D genes are given only for firm matches. Not every row has a clone size; where given, it reads once, few, many or a size class.

clone size: few; V gene: TRBV7-2; J gene: TRBJ1-2; D gene: .; CDR3 DNA: TGTGCCAGCAGCTCCTCCAGGTGGAACTATGGCTACACCTTC; CDR3 protein: CASSSSRWNYGYTF
clone size: few; V gene: TRBV20-1; J gene: TRBJ1-1; D gene: .; CDR3 DNA: TGCAGTGCTAGAGATCCCCAGGGGAGGAACACTGAAGCTTTCTTT; CDR3 protein: CSARDPQGRNTEAFF
clone size: few; V gene: TRBV20-1; J gene: TRBJ2-7; D gene: TRBD2; CDR3 DNA: TGCAGTGCTAGGTATATTGCGGGGGGTCAGTTGGAGCAGTACTTC; CDR3 protein: CSARYIAGGQLEQYF
clone size: once; V gene: TRBV9; J gene: TRBJ2-7; D gene: .; CDR3 DNA: TGTGCCAGCAGCGTAGACGAGGGTCCCTACGAGCAGTACTTC; CDR3 protein: CASSVDEGPYEQYF
clone size: .; V gene: TRBV29-1; J gene: TRBJ1-1; D gene: .; CDR3 DNA: TGCAGCGTGCTGATGGGGGGCACTGAAGCTTTCTTT; CDR3 protein: CSVLMGGTEAFF
clone size: .; V gene: TRBV10-3; J gene: TRBJ2-3; D gene: TRBD2; CDR3 DNA: TGTGCCATCAGCCGGACTAGCGGGGGCCAGGGAGTAGATACGCAGTATTTT; CDR3 protein: CAISRTSGGQGVDTQYF
clone size: .; V gene: TRBV24-1; J gene: TRBJ2-1; D gene: .; CDR3 DNA: TGTGCCACCAGTGATTTGATTAATGAGCAGTTCTTC; CDR3 protein: CATSDLINEQFF
clone size: .; V gene: TRBV28; J gene: TRBJ2-1; D gene: TRBD2; CDR3 DNA: TGTGCCAGCAGTACGGGACTAGCGGCATATCGGCATAAGGATGAGCAGTTCTTC; CDR3 protein: CASSTGLAAYRHKDEQFF
clone size: .; V gene: TRBV24-1; J gene: TRBJ2-3; D gene: .; CDR3 DNA: TGTGCCACCAGTGAGGGGGCAGATACGCAGTATTTT; CDR3 protein: CATSEGADTQYF
clone size: .; V gene: TRBV25-1; J gene: TRBJ2-1; D gene: TRBD2; CDR3 DNA: TGTGCCAGCAGCCTTGCGGGGGGGACTCTGTACAATGAGCAGTTCTTC; CDR3 protein: CASSLAGGTLYNEQFF
clone size: .; V gene: TRBV28; J gene: TRBJ1-6; D gene: TRBD1; CDR3 DNA: TGTGCCAGTCTAGGGGGCAAGTCACCCCTCCACTTT; CDR3 protein: CASLGGKSPLHF
clone size: few; V gene: TRBV6-1; J gene: TRBJ2-3; D gene: .; CDR3 DNA: TGTGCCAGCAGTGAAGAAATCACAGATACGCAGTATTTT; CDR3 protein: CASSEEITDTQYF
clone size: many; V gene: TRBV5-6; J gene: TRBJ2-3; D gene: .; CDR3 DNA: TGTGCCAGCAGCTTGGCTGGTGCGGATACGCAGTATTTT; CDR3 protein: CASSLAGADTQYF
clone size: few; V gene: TRBV6-1; J gene: TRBJ2-7; D gene: .; CDR3 DNA: TGTGCCAGCAGTGAATACTTAGTTCCCGTCTCCTACGAGCAGTACTTC; CDR3 protein: CASSEYLVPVSYEQYF
clone size: .; V gene: TRBV10-3; J gene: TRBJ2-7; D gene: .; CDR3 DNA: TGTGCCATCCGACAGGCTCCTTACGAGCAGTACTTC; CDR3 protein: CAIRQAPYEQYF
clone size: .; V gene: TRBV12-5; J gene: TRBJ2-1; D gene: TRBD1; CDR3 DNA: TGTGCTAGTGGTTTCCAGGACAGGGAGTTTGGTCAGCAGTTCTTC; CDR3 protein: CASGFQDREFGQQFF
clone size: .; V gene: TRBV12-3/TRBV12-4; J gene: TRBJ2-5; D gene: .; CDR3 DNA: TGTGCCAGCAGTTCCCTCGTCGTGGGATGGGAACCAGAGACCCAGTACTTC; CDR3 protein: CASSSLVVGWEPETQYF
clone size: many; V gene: TRBV15; J gene: TRBJ1-6; D gene: TRBD1; CDR3 DNA: TGTGCCACCAGCAGCCGGGACAGCTCATCACCCCTCCACTTT; CDR3 protein: CATSSRDSSSPLHF
clone size: .; V gene: TRBV20-1; J gene: TRBJ2-5; D gene: .; CDR3 DNA: TGCAGTGCCCCGGAAAGAGGGGCGGAGACCCAGTACTTC; CDR3 protein: CSAPERGAETQYF
clone size: few; V gene: TRBV5-1; J gene: TRBJ1-2; D gene: TRBD1; CDR3 DNA: TGCGCCAGCAGCTCCGGGACAGGCAGGGCCCGGGTGTTGGGCTACACCTTC; CDR3 protein: CASSSGTGRARVLGYTF
clone size: .; V gene: TRBV7-2; J gene: TRBJ2-5; D gene: TRBD2; CDR3 DNA: TGTGCCAGCACCCAAGGGTTGACGGGGGGGTTAAAGACCCAGTACTTC; CDR3 protein: CASTQGLTGGLKTQYF
clone size: many; V gene: TRBV12-3/TRBV12-4; J gene: TRBJ2-3; D gene: TRBD2; CDR3 DNA: TGTGCCAGCAGTCCTTCAGCGGGGACTCTCACAGATACGCAGTATTTT; CDR3 protein: CASSPSAGTLTDTQYF
clone size: .; V gene: TRBV5-6; J gene: TRBJ2-4; D gene: TRBD1; CDR3 DNA: TGTGCCAGCAGCCAAGGAAGGGGGGACAGGGTCAACGAGCGGTACTTC; CDR3 protein: CASSQGRGDRVNERYF
clone size: .; V gene: TRBV28; J gene: TRBJ2-3; D gene: .; CDR3 DNA: TGTGCCGGCCTGACGGGCAGGTCGAACACAGATACGCAGTATTTT; CDR3 protein: CAGLTGRSNTDTQYF
clone size: .; V gene: TRBV7-8; J gene: TRBJ2-7; D gene: .; CDR3 DNA: TGTGCCAGCAGCTTAAGTCCAGAGGATGGTTACGAGCAGTACTTC; CDR3 protein: CASSLSPEDGYEQYF
clone size: .; V gene: TRBV5-6; J gene: TRBJ1-5; D gene: TRBD1; CDR3 DNA: TGTGCCAGCAGCTTGTTTGACAGGGGATTTAGTCAGCCCCAGCATTTT; CDR3 protein: CASSLFDRGFSQPQHF
clone size: few; V gene: TRBV24-1; J gene: TRBJ2-5; D gene: .; CDR3 DNA: TGTGCCACCAGTGACTCTGGGGGCGCCGGTGAGACCCAGTACTTC; CDR3 protein: CATSDSGGAGETQYF
clone size: .; V gene: TRBV5-1; J gene: TRBJ2-3; D gene: .; CDR3 DNA: TGCGCCAGCAGCTTGGCGACCACACCTACGGGGCCAGTCACAGATACGCAGTATTTT; CDR3 protein: CASSLATTPTGPVTDTQYF
clone size: .; V gene: TRBV4-2; J gene: TRBJ2-7; D gene: .; CDR3 DNA: TGTGCCAGCAGCGCTAGAGGTGACGGCGAGCAGTACTTC; CDR3 protein: CASSARGDGEQYF
clone size: .; V gene: TRBV7-8; J gene: TRBJ1-1; D gene: TRBD1; CDR3 DNA: TGTGCCAGCAGCTTAGGCCCCGGGACAGGGTTGCGAGCTTTCTTT; CDR3 protein: CASSLGPGTGLRAFF
clone size: .; V gene: TRBV30; J gene: TRBJ1-1; D gene: .; CDR3 DNA: TGTGCCTGGAGTATCGGTGGGACTGAAGCTTTCTTT; CDR3 protein: CAWSIGGTEAFF
clone size: .; V gene: TRBV7-2; J gene: TRBJ2-1; D gene: .; CDR3 DNA: TGTGCCAGCAGTAACCGGTTAGGGGATTCCAATGAGCAGTTCTTC; CDR3 protein: CASSNRLGDSNEQFF
clone size: .; V gene: TRBV12-3/TRBV12-4; J gene: TRBJ1-2; D gene: .; CDR3 DNA: TGTGCCAGCAGTCCCCAGGGTCGGGCCTATGGCCACACCTTC; CDR3 protein: CASSPQGRAYGHTF
clone size: .; V gene: TRBV3-1; J gene: TRBJ2-5; D gene: TRBD1; CDR3 DNA: TGTGCCAGCAGCCACCTCGGGACAGGACTTTTCAAAGAGACCCAGTACTTC; CDR3 protein: CASSHLGTGLFKETQYF
clone size: few; V gene: TRBV10-3; J gene: TRBJ1-5; D gene: .; CDR3 DNA: TGTGCCATCAGTGACCAACATCAGCCCCAGCATTTT; CDR3 protein: CAISDQHQPQHF
clone size: .; V gene: TRBV7-2; J gene: TRBJ2-1; D gene: .; CDR3 DNA: TGTGCCACCCGATCTAGCGTGGCCGACGATGAGCAGTTCTTC; CDR3 protein: CATRSSVADDEQFF
clone size: .; V gene: TRBV27; J gene: TRBJ2-1; D gene: TRBD2; CDR3 DNA: TGTGCCAGCAGTGTGCTAGCGGGGCTGAATGAGCAGTTCTTC; CDR3 protein: CASSVLAGLNEQFF
clone size: few; V gene: TRBV7-2; J gene: TRBJ2-3; D gene: TRBD1; CDR3 DNA: TGTGCCAGCAGCCCTCCGGGACAGTGGGTCGATACGCAGTATTTT; CDR3 protein: CASSPPGQWVDTQYF
clone size: few; V gene: TRBV29-1; J gene: TRBJ2-3; D gene: .; CDR3 DNA: TGCAGCGTTCAAGGGGTACGCCCAGATACGCAGTATTTT; CDR3 protein: CSVQGVRPDTQYF
clone size: few; V gene: TRBV6-6; J gene: TRBJ2-5; D gene: .; CDR3 DNA: TGTGCCAGCAGTTACGTCGGGGCCCAAGAGACCCAGTACTTC; CDR3 protein: CASSYVGAQETQYF
clone size: few; V gene: TRBV29-1; J gene: TRBJ2-7; D gene: .; CDR3 DNA: TGCAGCGTTGAGGGGGACAAATACGAGCAGTACTTC; CDR3 protein: CSVEGDKYEQYF
clone size: few; V gene: TRBV4-2; J gene: TRBJ1-2; D gene: .; CDR3 DNA: TGTGCCAGCAGCCGGTCGGACAAGGATTATGGCTACACCTTC; CDR3 protein: CASSRSDKDYGYTF
clone size: few; V gene: TRBV29-1; J gene: TRBJ2-5; D gene: .; CDR3 DNA: TGCAGCGCCGCCGTGGGGGCGCAAGAGACCCAGTACTTC; CDR3 protein: CSAAVGAQETQYF
clone size: few; V gene: TRBV29-1; J gene: TRBJ1-1; D gene: .; CDR3 DNA: TGCAGCGTTGGTTTCAGGGTCGCGAACACTGAAGCTTTCTTT; CDR3 protein: CSVGFRVANTEAFF
clone size: .; V gene: TRBV25-1; J gene: TRBJ2-1; D gene: TRBD2; CDR3 DNA: TGTGCCAGCAGTGAACGGGGCGGGGGGCTATTACATGGTGAGCAGTTCTTC; CDR3 protein: CASSERGGGLLHGEQFF
clone size: .; V gene: TRBV7-2; J gene: TRBJ1-2; D gene: .; CDR3 DNA: TGTGCCAGCAGCCCTTCGGGTGAGGGCTACACCTTC; CDR3 protein: CASSPSGEGYTF
clone size: .; V gene: TRBV9; J gene: TRBJ2-3; D gene: TRBD2; CDR3 DNA: TGTGCCAGCAGCGTAGAAGCGGGGACTTTAGATACGCAGTATTTT; CDR3 protein: CASSVEAGTLDTQYF
clone size: once; V gene: TRBV6-6; J gene: TRBJ1-5; D gene: .; CDR3 DNA: TGTGCCAACAGTTACCCGGGAATCAAAGGGAATCAGCCCCAGCATTTT; CDR3 protein: CANSYPGIKGNQPQHF
clone size: few; V gene: TRBV7-8; J gene: TRBJ2-7; D gene: .; CDR3 DNA: TGTGCCAGCAGCTCCACATCCCCCTCCGAGCAGTACTTC; CDR3 protein: CASSSTSPSEQYF
clone size: .; V gene: TRBV27; J gene: TRBJ1-2; D gene: .; CDR3 DNA: TGTGCCAGCAGTTTAGTTCTCGGTAGGGAGGTTGCCTATGGCTACACCTTC; CDR3 protein: CASSLVLGREVAYGYTF